The 11 T cell receptor beta chains below were found in one sample sequenced in a study of molecular identifiers for immune sequencing clone quantification. TCRdb re-derived calls from the PCR reads in MiXCR, one entry per CDR3 protein. Of roughly 40,000 distinct CDR3 sequences listed, 24% are singletons. Material: naive CD8+ T cells from blood, with Jurkat cell RNA spiked in. Subset reported: FACS-sorted CD8+CD4-CCR7+CD45RA+ naive T cells. Receptors originate from a human donor in good health. Some libraries in this study had Jurkat cell RNA spiked in.

The sample holds many counts of this clonotype. The chain links TRBV9 to TRBJ2-2; D not certain. The V gene lost 0 bases and the J gene lost 5 bases, with 17 bases spanning the gap. There are 17 residues in the CDR3. CDR1 and CDR2 (germline): SGDLS, YYNGEE. The CDR3, as DNA: TGTGCCAGCAGCGTAGCTTATATGGGCCCTCAAACCGGGGAGCTGTTTTTT. It yields the protein CASSVAYMGPQTGELFF.

This chain connects TRBV4-3 to TRBJ2-6; no clear D. CDR3 size: 17 residues. Trimming took off 2 bases at V and 4 bases at J, with 15 bases between the two ends. Germline assignment: CDR1 LGHNA and CDR2 YSLEER. The CDR3 region has the DNA TGCGCCAGCAGCCAAAGCCTCACAGATCCCGGGGCCAACGTCCTGACTTTC. Encoded protein: CASSQSLTDPGANVLTF.

This clonotype occurred many times. This chain joins TRBV14 and TRBJ2-1; D unresolved. The CDR3 runs to 16 residues. Trimming removed 0 bases at V and 0 bases at J, with 9 bases between. Germline V gives CDR1 SGHDN, CDR2 FVKESK. This CDR3 is CASSQDSPSSYNEQFF. The CDR3 nucleotides are TGTGCCAGCAGCCAAGACAGCCCGAGCTCCTACAATGAGCAGTTCTTC.

This clonotype was recorded many times. V usage is TRBV20-1 and J usage is TRBJ2-3, with 14 bases matching TRBD2. This CDR3 spans 14 amino acids. V shed 6 bases and J 7 bases; nucleotides not matched to a gene: 6. The germline gives CDR1 DFQATT, CDR2 SNEGSKA (reference sequence). CDR3 amino acids: CSAETSGGAYTQYF. CDR3 nucleotides: TGCAGTGCCGAGACTAGCGGGGGGGCATATACGCAGTATTTT.

In its sample, this clonotype was seen many times. The genes are TRBV24-1 and TRBJ2-7; 9 nucleotides agree with TRBD2. CDR3 size: 14 residues. The germline V gene has CDR1 KGHDR and CDR2 SFDVKD. Germline trimming cut 6 bases from V and 7 bases from J; bases unmatched to any gene: 9. The CDR3 DNA is TGTGCCACCAGTAGCGGGAGGCCGGCGGAAGAGCAGTACTTC. It encodes CATSSGRPAEEQYF.

A word on this clonotype: One base away lies a much larger clone, so this may be a sequencing read error. This chain links TRBV12-3 or TRBV12-4 with TRBJ2-1, with 8 bases lining up with TRBD2. The CDR3 contains 14 residues. The CDR3 DNA is TGTGTCAGCAGTTTCAGACTAGCGATCAATGAGCAGTTCTTC. It is translated as CVSSFRLAINEQFF.

Concerning this clonotype itself: A much larger clone lies one base from this, so it may be a read error. The V and J genes are TRBV28 and TRBJ2-7; D not certain. This CDR3 is 12 amino acids long. The V gene lost 3 bases and the J gene lost 6 bases, with 9 bases spanning the gap. CDR1 and CDR2 (germline): MDHEN, SYDVKM. The CDR3 DNA follows: TGTGCCAGCAGTTTGGGGATTTGCGAGCAGTACTTC. This codes for CASSLGICEQYF.

The chain couples TRBV6-1 to TRBJ2-7; perhaps TRBD1 as D (5 bases). Germline CDR1 MNHNS, CDR2 SASEGT. The CDR3 has 16 amino acids. The V gene lost 0 bases and the J gene lost 6 bases, with 18 bases spanning the gap. CDR3 nucleotide sequence: TGTGCCAGCAGTGAAGCGCATCAGGTCCCTCAGGGCGAGCAGTACTTC. This encodes CASSEAHQVPQGEQYF.

This clonotype was observed many times. The genes are TRBV7-3 and TRBJ2-7; 7 bases are a match to TRBD2. V trimming: 5 bases; J trimming: 3 bases; junction bases outside the gene matches: 7. CDR1 is SGHTA and CDR2 is FQGTGA in the germline V gene. This CDR3 is 14 amino acids long. The CDR3 protein is CASSPGGTRYEQYF. CDR3 in DNA: TGTGCCAGCAGCCCCGGGGGGACTCGCTACGAGCAGTACTTC.

Concerning this clonotype itself: One end of the junction does not line up with germline, which may come from a read error. CDR3 in DNA: TGTGCCCGCTCACCCCGGGACAGCGCTGTGTTGGATACGCAGTATTTT. The encoded protein is CARSPRDSAVLDTQYF. The chain carries TRBV18 and TRBJ2-3; 7 bases align to TRBD1. Germline CDR1 is KGHSH and CDR2 is LQKENI. The CDR3 runs to 16 residues.

V and J are TRBV19 and TRBJ2-1, with 11 bases lining up with TRBD2. J lost 2 bases, V lost 5 bases, and 8 bases had no gene match. This CDR3 comprises 17 residues. Germline assignment: CDR1 LNHDA and CDR2 SQIVND (reference sequence). In nucleotides, the CDR3 is TGTGCCAGTAGTCCACCTATAGCGGGGGGGCCCTACAATGAGCAGTTCTTC. Its translation is CASSPPIAGGPYNEQFF. The entire variable domain, with the rest obtained from reference TRBV19 and TRBJ2-1, is as follows: DGGITQSPKYLFRKEGQNVTLSCEQNLNHDAMYWYRQDPGQGLRLIYYSQIVNDFQKGDIAEGYSVSREKKESFPLTVTSAQKNPTAFYLCASSPPIAGGPYNEQFFGPGTRLTVL.